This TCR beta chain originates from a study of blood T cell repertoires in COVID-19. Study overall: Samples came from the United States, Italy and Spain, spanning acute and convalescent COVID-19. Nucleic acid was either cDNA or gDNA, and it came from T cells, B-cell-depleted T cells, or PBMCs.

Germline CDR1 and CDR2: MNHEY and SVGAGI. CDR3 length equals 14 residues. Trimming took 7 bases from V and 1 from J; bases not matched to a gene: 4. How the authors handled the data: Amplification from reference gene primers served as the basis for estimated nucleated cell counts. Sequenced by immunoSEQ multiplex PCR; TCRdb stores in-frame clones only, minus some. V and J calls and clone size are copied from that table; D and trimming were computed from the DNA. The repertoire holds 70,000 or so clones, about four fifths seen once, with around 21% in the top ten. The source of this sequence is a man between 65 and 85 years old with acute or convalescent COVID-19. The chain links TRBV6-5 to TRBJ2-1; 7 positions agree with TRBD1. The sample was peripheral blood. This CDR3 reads CASIVQGSYNEQFF. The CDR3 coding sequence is TGTGCCAGCATTGTACAGGGGTCCTACAATGAGCAGTTCTTC.